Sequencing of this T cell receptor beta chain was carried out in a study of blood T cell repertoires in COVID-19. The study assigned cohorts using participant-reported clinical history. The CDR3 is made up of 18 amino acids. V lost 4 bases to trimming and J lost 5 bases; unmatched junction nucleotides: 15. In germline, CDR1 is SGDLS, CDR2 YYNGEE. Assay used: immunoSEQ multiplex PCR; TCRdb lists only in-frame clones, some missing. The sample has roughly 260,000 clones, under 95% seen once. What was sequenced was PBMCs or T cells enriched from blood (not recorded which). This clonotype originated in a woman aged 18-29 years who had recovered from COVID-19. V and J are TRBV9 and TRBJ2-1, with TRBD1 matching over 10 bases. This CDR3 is CASSPLLPGTGAHNEQFF. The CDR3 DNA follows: TGTGCCAGCAGCCCCCTTTTGCCCGGGACAGGGGCCCACAATGAGCAGTTCTTC.